The subject of this entry is one T cell receptor (beta chain). Its antigen is currently not known. No qualities accompany the bases; no much larger clone lies one base away. Including cysteine and phenylalanine, the CDR3 has 15 amino acids. Only the CDR3 part of the read is kept: 45 bases, read in frame from the first base. At the junction V is shortened by 1 base and J by 1 base, with 9 bases in between. From the germline V gene, CDR1 is SGHVS and CDR2 is FQNEAQ. The data were obtained in a study of blood T cell repertoires in COVID-19 (dated by TCRdb to the early 2020s). About the investigation overall: Collaborator samples came from the United States, Italy and Spain and covered acute and convalescent phases of COVID-19. The material from the prospective study consisted of cDNA or gDNA derived from T cells, B-cell-depleted T cells, or PBMCs. Subjects who had been exposed to COVID-19, were actively infected with it, or had recovered from it provided the deeply sampled blood TCRbeta repertoires that made up the dataset. The repertoires were released in a freely available public database meant as a resource for research on the immune response to SARS-CoV-2. The samples were drawn from the first 160 participants of the ongoing ImmuneRACE study and from 1,254 subjects provided by 6 global collaborators. The sample metadata nearly always contained a de-identified subject ID, COVID-19 status, age in years and sex. Where available, HLA class I and class II types were obtained from metadata supplied by the sample provider rather than from assay-based typing.

Results and caveats for the whole study, not just this receptor: How much clinical and demographic metadata was included differed by source and by participant, and the metadata was provided uncurated.

Collaborating institutions collected whole blood in K2EDTA tubes following their own protocols. For TCRbeta analysis, collaborators shipped samples in one of three forms: frozen whole blood, isolated PBMCs, or DNA extracted from either of those sample types. The immunoSEQ Assay, a bias-controlled multiplex PCR, was used to amplify TCRbeta CDR3 regions from genomic DNA. In the paper's pipeline: Within the assay, amplification of reference gene primers was used to estimate how many nucleated cells each sample contained. To quantify the absolute abundance of each unique TCRbeta CDR3 rearrangement, sequence reads were collapsed and filtered. For each sample, productive Simpson clonality was calculated as the square root of Simpson's diversity index across productive rearrangements. TCRdb carries this immuneACCESS record with in-frame sequences only. Its versions omit some clonotypes, under half of them owing to an unresolved V gene in the studies checked, with the rest unexplained. V and J calls and clone size are as listed in that table; D and trimming were resolved from the DNA. In all, the sample holds about 190,000 clones, and 75% to 90% of those were seen once. Approximately 7% of the sample is taken by the ten largest.

The sequencing input was peripheral blood. The V gene is TRBV7-8 and the J gene is TRBJ2-3; possibly the D gene is TRBD2, per 6 matching bases. The receptor's source is a man aged 40-50 years with acute or convalescent COVID-19. The CDR3 in this case is CASSLVASGTDTQYF. Here is the DNA: TGTGCCAGCAGCTTAGTAGCTAGCGGCACAGATACGCAGTATTTT.